This TCR beta chain stems from a study of blood T cell repertoires in COVID-19 (TCRdb year 2020). Study-level background: Collaborator samples came from the United States, Italy and Spain and covered acute and convalescent phases of COVID-19. The material from the prospective study consisted of cDNA or gDNA derived from T cells, B-cell-depleted T cells, or PBMCs. The repertoires were released in a freely available public database meant as a resource for research on the immune response to SARS-CoV-2. Where available, HLA class I and class II types were obtained from metadata supplied by the sample provider rather than from assay-based typing. Subjects who had been exposed to COVID-19, were actively infected with it, or had recovered from it provided the deeply sampled blood TCRbeta repertoires that made up the dataset. Samples were obtained from the ongoing ImmuneRACE study (first 160 participants) and from over 1,000 subjects provided by 6 global collaborators. A de-identified subject ID, COVID-19 status, age in years and sex were almost always included in the sample metadata.

With respect to this clone: Its antigen is still unknown. Per-nucleotide qualities are absent, and no much larger clonotype sits a single base away. This same CDR3 is encoded by further DNA sequences in the sample.

The collaborating institutions used their own protocols to collect whole blood in K2EDTA tubes. For TCRbeta analysis, collaborators shipped samples as frozen whole blood, isolated PBMCs, or DNA extracted from either of those sample types. Trimming removed 5 bases from V and 4 bases from J; the gene matches leave 2 bases unexplained. Via the germline V gene, CDR1 is SGHTA and CDR2 FQGNSA. The CDR3 spans 13 residues, from the cysteine through the phenylalanine. The read is trimmed to its CDR3 DNA, 39 bases read in frame from base 1. The immunoSEQ Assay, a bias-controlled multiplex PCR, was used to amplify TCRbeta CDR3 regions from genomic DNA. The original methods were these. The number of nucleated cells in each sample was estimated from the amplification of reference gene primers within the assay. Sequence reads were collapsed and filtered to measure the absolute abundance of every unique TCRbeta CDR3 rearrangement. For each sample, productive Simpson clonality was calculated as the square root of Simpson's diversity index across productive rearrangements. Drawn from immuneACCESS, this table holds only the in-frame rearrangements with V and J called that TCRdb kept. Clones are partly lost; checked studies trace under half to an unresolved V gene and leave the rest unexplained. V and J calls and clone size are those listed in that table; D and trimming were worked out from the DNA. The table for this sample lists 200,000 to 300,000 clones; 84% of them were counted only once. The ten largest account for 8.6% of the sample.

Broad study findings and their caveats: How much clinical and demographic metadata was included differed by source and by participant, and the metadata was provided uncurated.

The material sequenced was peripheral blood. The source is a human donor in a cohort sampled during active COVID-19. The chain joins TRBV7-2 to TRBJ1-5, with TRBD1 matching 7 junction bases. The DNA sequence reads TGTGCCAGCAGCATACAGGGGAATCAGCCCCAGCATTTT. This is translated as CASSIQGNQPQHF. The entire variable domain, with the stretches around the CDR3 drawn from the reference TRBV7-2 and TRBJ1-5 proteins, is GAGVSQSPSNKVTEKGKDVELRCDPISGHTALYWYRQSLGQGLEFLIYFQGNSAPDKSGLPSDRFSAERTGGSVSTLTIQRTQQEDSAVYLCASSIQGNQPQHFGDGTRLSIL.